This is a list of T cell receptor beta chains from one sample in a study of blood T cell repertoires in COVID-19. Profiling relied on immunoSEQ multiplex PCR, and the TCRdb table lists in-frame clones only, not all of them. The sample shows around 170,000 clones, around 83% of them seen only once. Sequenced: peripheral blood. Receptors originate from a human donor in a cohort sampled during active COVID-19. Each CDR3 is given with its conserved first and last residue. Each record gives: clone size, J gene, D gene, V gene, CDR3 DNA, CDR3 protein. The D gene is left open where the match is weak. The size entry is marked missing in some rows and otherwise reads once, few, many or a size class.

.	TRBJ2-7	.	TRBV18	TGTGCCAGCTCACCGCAGCAGGGTAACGAGCAGTACTTC	CASSPQQGNEQYF
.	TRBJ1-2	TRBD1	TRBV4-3	TGCGCCAGCAGCCAAGGACAGGGATATGGCTACACCTTC	CASSQGQGYGYTF
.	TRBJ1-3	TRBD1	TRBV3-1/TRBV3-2	TGTGCCAGCAGCCAAAGAACAGGGGTTTCTGGAAACACCATATATTTT	CASSQRTGVSGNTIYF
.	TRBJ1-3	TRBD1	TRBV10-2	TGCGCCACCAAGACCGGGACAGGGGGCTTAAACACCATATATTTT	CATKTGTGGLNTIYF
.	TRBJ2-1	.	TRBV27	TGTGCCAGCAGTGTACTGAAGAGGACAGCGGGACACAATGAGCAGTTCTTC	CASSVLKRTAGHNEQFF
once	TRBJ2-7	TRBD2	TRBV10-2	TGCGCCAGCCTTTCGGGACTAGCGGGAGGCGAGCAGTACTTC	CASLSGLAGGEQYF
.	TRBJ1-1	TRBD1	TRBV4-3	TGCGCCAGCAGCCAACGAAAGGGGGCGGCTCAGAACACTGAAGCTTTCTTT	CASSQRKGAAQNTEAFF
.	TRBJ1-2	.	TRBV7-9	TGTGCCAGCAGCTCCCCTTTGGCCTATGGCTACACCTTC	CASSSPLAYGYTF
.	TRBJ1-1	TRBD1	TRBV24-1	TGTGCCACCAGTCCTGTTAGGGGGCATAGATTCCCCCTATTGAACACTGAAGCTTTCTTT	CATSPVRGHRFPLLNTEAFF
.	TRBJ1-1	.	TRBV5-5	TGTGCCAGCAGCTTGGTCGCAGGCAACACTGAAGCTTTCTTT	CASSLVAGNTEAFF